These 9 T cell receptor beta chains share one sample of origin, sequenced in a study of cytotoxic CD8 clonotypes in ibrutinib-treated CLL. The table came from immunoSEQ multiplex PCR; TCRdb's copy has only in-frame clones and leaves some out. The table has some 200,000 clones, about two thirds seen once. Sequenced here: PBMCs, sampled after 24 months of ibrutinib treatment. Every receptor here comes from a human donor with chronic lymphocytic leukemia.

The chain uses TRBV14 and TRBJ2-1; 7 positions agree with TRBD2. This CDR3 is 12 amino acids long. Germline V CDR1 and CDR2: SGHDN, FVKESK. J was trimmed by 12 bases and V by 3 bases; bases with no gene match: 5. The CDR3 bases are TGTGCCAGCAGCCAGGGAGGGGCGGTGCAGTTCTTC. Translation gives CASSQGGAVQFF.

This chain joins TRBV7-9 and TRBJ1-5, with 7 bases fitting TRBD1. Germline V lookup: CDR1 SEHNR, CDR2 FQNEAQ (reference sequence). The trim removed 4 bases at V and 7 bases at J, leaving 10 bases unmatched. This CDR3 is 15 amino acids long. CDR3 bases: TGTGCCAGCAGCTCGGCGGGACAGCCGACACAGCCCCAGCATTTT. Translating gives CASSSAGQPTQPQHF.

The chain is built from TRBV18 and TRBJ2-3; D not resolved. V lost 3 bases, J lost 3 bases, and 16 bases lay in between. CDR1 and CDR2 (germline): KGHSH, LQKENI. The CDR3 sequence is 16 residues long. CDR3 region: CASSPPIGVRTDTQYF. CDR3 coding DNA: TGTGCCAGCTCACCGCCGATTGGGGTTCGGACAGATACGCAGTATTTT.

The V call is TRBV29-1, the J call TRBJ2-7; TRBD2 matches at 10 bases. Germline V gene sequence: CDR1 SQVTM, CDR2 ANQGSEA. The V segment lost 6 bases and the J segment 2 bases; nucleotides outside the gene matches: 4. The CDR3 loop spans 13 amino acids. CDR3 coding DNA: TGCAGCGTCCTAGCGGGGGCTACCTACGAGCAGTACTTC. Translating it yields CSVLAGATYEQYF.

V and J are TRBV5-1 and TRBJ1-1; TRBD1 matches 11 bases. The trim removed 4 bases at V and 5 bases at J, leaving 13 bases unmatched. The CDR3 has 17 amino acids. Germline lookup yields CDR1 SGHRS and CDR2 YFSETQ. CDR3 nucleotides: TGCGCCAGCAGCCTAGAGGGTCCCGGGACAGGGGGGACTGAAGCTTTCTTT. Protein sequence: CASSLEGPGTGGTEAFF.

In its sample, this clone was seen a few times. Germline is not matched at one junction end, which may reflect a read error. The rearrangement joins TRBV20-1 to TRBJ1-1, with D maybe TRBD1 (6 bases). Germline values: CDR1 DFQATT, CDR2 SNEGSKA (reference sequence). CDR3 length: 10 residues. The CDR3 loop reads CSATDRKAIF. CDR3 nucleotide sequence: TGCAGTGCCACTGACAGGAAGGCGATCTTT.

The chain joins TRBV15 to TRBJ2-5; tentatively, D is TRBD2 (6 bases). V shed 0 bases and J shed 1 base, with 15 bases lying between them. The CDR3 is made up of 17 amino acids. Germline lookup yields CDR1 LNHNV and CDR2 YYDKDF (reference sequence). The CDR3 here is CATSRDLGGAAQETQYF. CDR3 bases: TGTGCCACCAGCAGAGATCTTGGCGGGGCAGCCCAAGAGACCCAGTACTTC.

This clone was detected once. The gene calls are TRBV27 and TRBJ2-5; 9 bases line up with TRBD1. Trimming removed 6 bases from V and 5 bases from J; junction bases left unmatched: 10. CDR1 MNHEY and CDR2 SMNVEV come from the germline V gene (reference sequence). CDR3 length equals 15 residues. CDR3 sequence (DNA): TGTGCCAGCAGCCATTCACAGGGGGCGAGGGAGACCCAGTACTTC. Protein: CASSHSQGARETQYF.

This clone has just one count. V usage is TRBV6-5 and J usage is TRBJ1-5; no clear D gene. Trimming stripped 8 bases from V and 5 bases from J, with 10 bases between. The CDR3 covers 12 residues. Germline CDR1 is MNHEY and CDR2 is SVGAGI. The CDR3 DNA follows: TGTGCCAGCGGGGTAGCCGATCAGCCCCAGCATTTT. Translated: CASGVADQPQHF.